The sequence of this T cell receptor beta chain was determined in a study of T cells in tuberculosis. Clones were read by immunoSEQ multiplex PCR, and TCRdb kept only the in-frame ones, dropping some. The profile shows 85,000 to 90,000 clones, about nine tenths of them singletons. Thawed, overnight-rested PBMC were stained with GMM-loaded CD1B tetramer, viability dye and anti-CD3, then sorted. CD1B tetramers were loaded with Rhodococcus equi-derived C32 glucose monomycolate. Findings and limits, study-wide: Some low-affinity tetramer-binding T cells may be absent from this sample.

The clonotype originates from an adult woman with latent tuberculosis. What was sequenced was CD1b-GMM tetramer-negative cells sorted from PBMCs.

The CDR3 loop is CARSLLEVTQYF. CDR3 bases: TGTGCCAGAAGCCTCCTCGAGGTCACCCAGTACTTC. The rearrangement links TRBV5-3 to TRBJ2-5; no clear D. TRBV5-3 is flagged as an ORF with uncertain function. CDR3 size: 12 residues. V gave up 4 bases and J gave up 8 bases, with 12 bases separating them.